The 23 T cell receptor beta chains in this list originate from one sample, sequenced in a study of cytomegalovirus exposure and HLA in healthy donors (dated by TCRdb to the late 2010s). The receptor library was made with the immunoSEQ multiplex PCR assay. For the multiplex PCR, a mixture combining 60 forward primers for TCR Vbeta segments and 13 reverse primers for TCR Jbeta segments was used. The table comes from immuneACCESS by way of TCRdb, which keeps in-frame sequences with V and J called. Part of the clones is missing from these tables; in studies checked, under half for an unresolved V gene and the rest for unknown reasons. Recorded for this sample are around 200,000 clones; 70% to 75% of them occurred a single time. Clones ranked in the top ten supply 3% to 4% of the sample. Source material: PBMCs. The receptors stem from a woman aged 25 to 45 in good health and CMV-seropositive.

V gene TRBV13 combines with J gene TRBJ2-5; tentative D call: TRBD1 (5 bases). The closer fit of TRBJ2-7 to the DNA end suggests the J call may be wrong. The CDR3 sequence is 14 residues long. The germline V gene has CDR1 PRHDT and CDR2 FYEKMQ (reference sequence). DNA of the CDR3: TGTGCCAGCAGCTTATCACAGGTCCTCTACGAGCAGTACTTC. Its translation: CASSLSQVLYEQYF.

The genes are TRBV4-1 and TRBJ1-1, with D unresolved. This CDR3 contains 17 residues. V dropped 0 bases and J dropped 0 bases, with 14 bases sitting between them. The germline CDR1 and CDR2 sequences are MGHRA and YSYEKL. CDR3 loop: CASSQDPAEVMNTEAFF. The CDR3 nucleotides read TGCGCCAGCAGCCAAGATCCGGCGGAGGTGATGAACACTGAAGCTTTCTTT.

V is TRBV6-5 and J is TRBJ2-1; D gene ambiguous. This CDR3 is built from 14 residues. Trimming removed 0 bases at V and 5 bases at J, with 8 bases between. Germline V lookup: CDR1 MNHEY, CDR2 SVGAGI. The CDR3 reads CASSYSPSNNEQFF. In DNA, the CDR3 is TGTGCCAGCAGTTACTCGCCCAGTAACAATGAGCAGTTCTTC.

The chain joins TRBV7-9 to TRBJ2-7, with 9 positions matching TRBD2. Germline CDR1 and CDR2: SEHNR and FQNEAQ (reference sequence). V lost 1 base to trimming and J lost 4 bases; unmatched junction nucleotides: 5. CDR3 length equals 15 residues. Here the CDR3 DNA reads TGTGCCAGCAGCTTAGGGTCTAGCGGGAAGTACGAGCAGTACTTC. This codes for CASSLGSSGKYEQYF.

The rearrangement uses TRBV9 and TRBJ2-7; TRBD2 aligns across 13 bases. CDR3 length equals 18 residues. J lost 0 bases, V lost 4 bases, and 10 bases had no gene match. Germline CDR1 and CDR2: SGDLS and YYNGEE. The CDR3 region has the DNA TGTGCCAGCAGCCCTAGGGGACTAGCGGGGCCTTCCTCCTACGAGCAGTACTTC. This codes for CASSPRGLAGPSSYEQYF.

This chain links TRBV10-2 with TRBJ2-7, with TRBD2 matching over 10 bases. This CDR3 has 16 residues. With V trimmed by 0 bases and J by 5 bases, 7 bases remained unmatched. Per germline, CDR1 WSHSY and CDR2 SAAADI. The CDR3 nucleotides read TGCGCCAGCAGTGAGTCGGTAGCGGGAGGATCAAACGAGCAGTACTTC. It encodes CASSESVAGGSNEQYF.

This clone was detected only once. J is TRBJ1-1 and V is TRBV19, with D unclear. This CDR3 is 15 amino acids long. V was clipped by 0 bases and J by 4 bases, with 12 bases between them. The germline CDR1 and CDR2 sequences are LNHDA and SQIVND (reference sequence). CDR3 protein: CASSIDLAGSTEAFF. The CDR3 nucleotides are TGTGCCAGTAGTATAGATCTAGCGGGGAGCACTGAAGCTTTCTTT.

The count of this clone is one. This chain links TRBV2 with TRBJ2-7, with a weak D call TRBD2 (6 bases). CDR1 and CDR2 (germline): SNHLY, FYNNEI. There are 16 residues in the CDR3. V lost 9 bases and J 2 bases, leaving 23 bases between the germline ends. CDR3 DNA: TGTGCCAGTATTCGGGGACGCTCTTGGACTACCTACGAGCAGTACTTC. It translates to CASIRGRSWTTYEQYF.

In nucleotides, the CDR3 is TGTGCCAGCAGCTTAGTAGGGGCAGCACGGGCCCAGTACTTC. Translating it yields CASSLVGAARAQYF. The chain joins TRBV7-9 to TRBJ2-5, with D perhaps TRBD1 (5 bases). V was clipped by 1 base and J by 9 bases, with 15 bases between them. The V gene's germline CDR1 is SEHNR and CDR2 FQNEAQ (reference sequence). There are 14 residues in the CDR3.

The chain joins TRBV7-9 to TRBJ2-1; tentative D call: TRBD2 (5 bases). Germline V gene data show CDR1 as SEHNR and CDR2 as FQNEAQ (reference sequence). The V gene lost 7 bases and the J gene lost 3 bases, with 13 bases spanning the gap. The CDR3 length is 14 residues. The CDR3 is CASIDGIYYNEQFF. In DNA, the CDR3 is TGTGCCAGCATCGACGGGATTTACTACAATGAGCAGTTCTTC. The full variable domain, completed using reference TRBV7-9 and TRBJ2-1, is DTGVSQNPRHKITKRGQNVTFRCDPISEHNRLYWYRQTLGQGPEFLTYFQNEAQLEKSRLLSDRFSAERPKGSFSTLEIQRTEQGDSAMYLCASIDGIYYNEQFFGPGTRLTVL.

The CDR3 DNA follows: TGTGCCAGCAGCTTACAGCGGGCTTCCTACGAGCAGTACTTC. This codes for CASSLQRASYEQYF. The V call is TRBV11-2, the J call TRBJ2-7; D is perhaps TRBD2 (6 bases). V dropped 2 bases and J dropped 1 base, with 9 bases sitting between them. The CDR3 loop spans 14 amino acids. Per the germline V gene, CDR1 is SGHAT and CDR2 is FQNNGV.

The chain couples TRBV6-5 to TRBJ2-7, with 9 nucleotides matching TRBD1. This CDR3 comprises 12 residues. Trimming took 7 bases from V and 7 from J; bases not matched to a gene: 5. Per germline, CDR1 MNHEY and CDR2 SVGAGI. CDR3: CASTGTGREQYF. CDR3 nucleotides: TGTGCCAGCACCGGGACAGGGAGGGAGCAGTACTTC.

This clone was recorded only once. The gene calls are TRBV9 and TRBJ2-7, with no clear D. Germline V CDR1 and CDR2: SGDLS, YYNGEE. The V end was cut by 1 base, the J end by 3 bases, with 14 bases between. The CDR3 runs 15 residues. Written as DNA, the CDR3 is TGTGCCAGCAGCGTAACCCCTGCGGCAGACTACGAGCAGTACTTC. Encoded protein: CASSVTPAADYEQYF.

The V and J genes are TRBV18 and TRBJ2-7; 9 bases align to TRBD1. The trim removed 3 bases at V and 1 base at J, leaving 7 bases unmatched. CDR3 length: 16 amino acids. Germline V gives CDR1 KGHSH, CDR2 LQKENI. The CDR3 nucleotides are TGTGCCAGCTCACCTCAGACCGGACAGGGGTCCTACGAGCAGTACTTC. It specifies CASSPQTGQGSYEQYF.

This chain connects TRBV6-1 to TRBJ1-6, with D perhaps matching TRBD1 (6 bases). Between the trimmed V and J ends, which lost 8 bases and 8 bases, there was a span of 19 bases. This CDR3 comprises 15 residues. Germline V gene lookup returns CDR1 MNHNS and CDR2 SASEGT. In DNA, the CDR3 is TGTGCCAGCTCACAGGGTCGTAATCTGGATTCACCCCTCCACTTT. Its translation: CASSQGRNLDSPLHF.

The chain links TRBV10-1 to TRBJ2-2; TRBD2 might be the D (6 bases). CDR3 length: 13 residues. V was cut by 7 bases and J by 2 bases, with 8 bases left in between. Germline V gene data show CDR1 as WNHNN and CDR2 as SYGVQD (reference sequence). The CDR3 protein is CASNSGNTGELFF. The CDR3 DNA reads as TGCGCCAGCAATAGCGGAAACACCGGGGAGCTGTTTTTT.

This clone has just one count. V gene TRBV29-1 combines with J gene TRBJ2-5; the D is unclear. V shed 7 bases and J shed 0 bases, with 9 bases lying between them. The CDR3 extends over 12 amino acids. From germline, CDR1 is SQVTM and CDR2 ANQGSEA. The CDR3, as DNA: TGCAGCGCCAACAGCTACCAAGAGACCCAGTACTTC. Its translation: CSANSYQETQYF.

This clone was observed a few times. V gene TRBV5-4 combines with J gene TRBJ2-1; 12 bases match TRBD2. The CDR3 extends over 15 amino acids. CDR1 SGHNT and CDR2 YYREEE come from the germline V gene (reference sequence). Trimming at V came to 4 bases and at J to 6 bases, leaving 5 bases not matched to a gene. The CDR3 nucleotides are TGTGCCAGCAGCCCTCGGACTAGCGGGATCAATGAGCAGTTCTTC. This gives the protein CASSPRTSGINEQFF.

The chain recombines TRBV5-1 with TRBJ2-2; 7 bases align to TRBD2. V lost 3 bases, J lost 0 bases, and 8 bases stayed unmatched. The CDR3 has 17 amino acids. Germline assignment: CDR1 SGHRS and CDR2 YFSETQ. Written as DNA, the CDR3 is TGCGCCAGCAGCTGGAGTAGCGGGTCACCGAACACCGGGGAGCTGTTTTTT. Translation: CASSWSSGSPNTGELFF.

This clone was seen only a few times. V is TRBV7-9 and J is TRBJ2-1; D is possibly TRBD1 (5 bases). Germline CDR1 SEHNR, CDR2 FQNEAQ (reference sequence). With 4 bases removed from V and 3 bases from J, the gap between germline ends came to 13 bases. There are 15 residues in the CDR3. The DNA for the CDR3 is TGTGCCAGCAGCTCTGAAGGGGAAAGCTACAATGAGCAGTTCTTC. Protein product: CASSSEGESYNEQFF.

CDR3 nucleotide sequence: TGTGCCAGCAGTCGGACAGGGCTCTACGAGCAGTACTTC. It translates to CASSRTGLYEQYF. The chain links TRBV27 to TRBJ2-5, with 8 positions matching TRBD1. The J call is uncertain, as TRBJ2-7 better fits the DNA end. The germline CDR1 and CDR2 sequences are MNHEY and SMNVEV (reference sequence). The CDR3 has 13 residues.

The gene calls are TRBV11-2 and TRBJ1-1; 7 positions match TRBD1. This CDR3 comprises 14 residues. Germline CDR1 SGHAT, CDR2 FQNNGV. V was clipped by 6 bases and J by 0 bases; unmatched bases: 4. In DNA, the CDR3 is TGTGCCAGCAGGAAGGGGGCGATGAACACTGAAGCTTTCTTT. This gives the protein CASRKGAMNTEAFF.

This clone showed up just once. The gene calls are TRBV6-1 and TRBJ1-4, with D unclear. The CDR3 covers 14 residues. V was trimmed by 5 bases and J by 4 bases, leaving 11 bases between them. Germline-derived CDR1 and CDR2 are MNHNS and SASEGT. CDR3 sequence reads: CASSWRRVNEKLFF. The CDR3 DNA reads TGTGCCAGCAGTTGGAGGCGGGTTAATGAAAAACTGTTTTTT.